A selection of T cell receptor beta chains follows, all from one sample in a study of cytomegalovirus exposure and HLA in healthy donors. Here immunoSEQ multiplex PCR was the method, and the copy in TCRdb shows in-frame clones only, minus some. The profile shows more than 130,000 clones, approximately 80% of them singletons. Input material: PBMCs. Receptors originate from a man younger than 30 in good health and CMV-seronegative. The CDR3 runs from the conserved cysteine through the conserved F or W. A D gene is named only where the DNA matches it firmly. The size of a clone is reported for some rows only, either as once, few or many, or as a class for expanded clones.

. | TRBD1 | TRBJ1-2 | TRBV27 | CASSLVPGQGFGYTF | TGTGCCAGCAGTTTAGTCCCGGGACAGGGGTTTGGCTACACCTTC
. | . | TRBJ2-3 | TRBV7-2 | CASSLGGRPDTQYF | TGTGCCAGCAGCTTAGGGGGGAGGCCAGATACGCAGTATTTT
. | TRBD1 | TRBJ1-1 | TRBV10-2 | CASSGTGWAEAFF | TGCGCCAGCAGCGGGACAGGGTGGGCTGAAGCTTTCTTT
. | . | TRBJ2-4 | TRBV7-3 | CASSLGGAWDIQYF | TGTGCCAGCAGCTTAGGGGGCGCCTGGGACATTCAGTACTTC
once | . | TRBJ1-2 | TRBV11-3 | CASSLTTVNYGYTF | TGTGCCAGCAGCCTAACGACAGTTAACTATGGCTACACCTTC
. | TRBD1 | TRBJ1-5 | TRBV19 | CASSIAPRTGDQPQHF | TGTGCCAGTAGTATAGCCCCACGGACAGGCGATCAGCCCCAGCATTTT
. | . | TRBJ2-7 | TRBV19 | CASSSDGRGYEQYF | TGTGCCAGTAGTTCCGACGGTAGGGGCTACGAGCAGTACTTC
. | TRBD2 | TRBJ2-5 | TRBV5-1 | CASSLSGTTEWETQYF | TGCGCCAGCAGCCTGTCCGGGACTACTGAATGGGAGACCCAGTACTTC
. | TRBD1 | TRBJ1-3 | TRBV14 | CASSPIRDRARHSGNTIYF | TGTGCCAGCAGCCCTATCCGGGACAGGGCAAGACACTCTGGAAACACCATATATTTT
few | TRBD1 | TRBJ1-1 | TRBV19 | CASSIEYRGPRTEAFF | TGTGCCAGTAGTATAGAGTACAGGGGGCCGCGCACTGAAGCTTTCTTT
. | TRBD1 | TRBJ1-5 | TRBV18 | CASSPPGTGWDQPQHF | TGTGCCAGCTCACCACCGGGGACAGGGTGGGATCAGCCCCAGCATTTT
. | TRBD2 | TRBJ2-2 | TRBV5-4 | CASSSGTRRTGELFF | TGTGCCAGCAGCTCCGGGACTAGAAGGACCGGGGAGCTGTTTTTT
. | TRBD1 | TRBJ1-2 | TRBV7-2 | CASSSAGGQGRNGYTF | TGTGCCAGCAGCTCCGCCGGAGGACAGGGGAGGAATGGCTACACCTTC
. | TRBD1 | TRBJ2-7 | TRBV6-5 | CASSYLPGQNLYEQYF | TGTGCCAGCAGTTATCTACCGGGACAGAACCTCTACGAGCAGTACTTC
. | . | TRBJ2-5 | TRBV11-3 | CASRHAWRGKEETQYF | TGTGCCAGCAGACACGCGTGGCGGGGAAAGGAAGAGACCCAGTACTTC
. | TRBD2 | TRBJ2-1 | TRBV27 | CASSLSAGEYNEQFF | TGTGCCAGCAGTTTATCAGCGGGAGAATACAATGAGCAGTTCTTC
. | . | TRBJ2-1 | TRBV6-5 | CASKGTSTYNEQFF | TGTGCCAGCAAGGGAACTAGCACCTACAATGAGCAGTTCTTC
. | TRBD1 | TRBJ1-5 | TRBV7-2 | CASSPGQNSNQPQHF | TGTGCCAGCAGCCCGGGACAGAATAGCAATCAGCCCCAGCATTTT
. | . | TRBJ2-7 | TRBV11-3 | CASSPRQGEQYF | TGTGCCAGCAGCCCCCGCCAGGGCGAGCAGTACTTC
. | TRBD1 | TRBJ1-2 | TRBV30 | CAWSAVWDRGYGYTF | TGTGCCTGGAGTGCTGTGTGGGACAGGGGTTATGGCTACACCTTC
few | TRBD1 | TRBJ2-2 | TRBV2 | CASSWDRNTGELFF | TGTGCCAGCAGTTGGGACAGGAACACCGGGGAGCTGTTTTTT
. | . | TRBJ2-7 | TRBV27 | CASSFVGRVPPSEQYF | TGTGCCAGCAGTTTTGTGGGCAGGGTCCCTCCTAGCGAGCAGTACTTC
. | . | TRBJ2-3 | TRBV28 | CASSFRGFTDTQYF | TGTGCCAGCAGTTTCAGGGGATTCACAGATACGCAGTATTTT
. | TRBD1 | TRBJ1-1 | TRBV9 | CASSPLTGGNTEAFF | TGTGCCAGCAGCCCGCTGACAGGGGGGAACACTGAAGCTTTCTTT
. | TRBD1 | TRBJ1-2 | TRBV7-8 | CASSSSRTGGYGYTF | TGTGCCAGCAGCTCGAGCCGGACAGGGGGCTATGGCTACACCTTC
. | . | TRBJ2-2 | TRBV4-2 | CASSQGETGELFF | TGTGCCAGCAGCCAAGGCGAAACCGGGGAGCTGTTTTTT
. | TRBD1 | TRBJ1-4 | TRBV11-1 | CASSSRDRGRREKLFF | TGTGCCAGCAGCTCACGGGACAGGGGGCGACGAGAAAAACTGTTTTTT
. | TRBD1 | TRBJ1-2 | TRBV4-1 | CASSQGTGGRGLYTF | TGCGCCAGCAGCCAAGGTACAGGGGGCCGAGGACTCTACACCTTC
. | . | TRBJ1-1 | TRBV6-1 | CASNRDNMNTEAFF | TGTGCCAGCAACCGGGACAATATGAACACTGAAGCTTTCTTT
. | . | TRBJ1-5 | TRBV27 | CASSLSWGEYSNQPQHF | TGTGCCAGCAGTTTATCGTGGGGGGAGTACAGCAATCAGCCCCAGCATTTT
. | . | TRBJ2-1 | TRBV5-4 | CASSQGTFGEQFF | TGTGCCAGCAGCCAGGGGACCTTCGGTGAGCAGTTCTTC
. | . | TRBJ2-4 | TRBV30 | CAWSDAIVQYF | TGTGCCTGGAGTGACGCGATCGTTCAGTACTTC
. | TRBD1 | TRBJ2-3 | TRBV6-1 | CASSVRTGGHPDTQYF | TGTGCCAGCAGTGTGCGAACAGGGGGCCATCCAGATACGCAGTATTTT
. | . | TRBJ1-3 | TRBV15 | CATSRVLGSGNTIYF | TGTGCCACCAGCAGAGTATTGGGCAGTGGAAACACCATATATTTT
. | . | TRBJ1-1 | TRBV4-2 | CASSQDRRGLDTEAFF | TGTGCCAGCAGCCAAGATCGGAGAGGGTTAGACACTGAAGCCTTCTTT
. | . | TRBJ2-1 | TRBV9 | CASSVEAGWGYNEQFF | TGTGCCAGCAGCGTAGAGGCGGGGTGGGGCTACAATGAGCAGTTCTTC
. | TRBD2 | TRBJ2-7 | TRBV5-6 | CASSGGTSGLNSYEQYF | TGTGCCAGCAGCGGTGGGACTAGCGGGCTAAACTCCTACGAGCAGTACTTC
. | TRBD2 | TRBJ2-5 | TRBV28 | CASRTPHTGGLQETQYF | TGTGCCAGCAGGACGCCCCATACGGGAGGGCTCCAAGAGACCCAGTACTTC
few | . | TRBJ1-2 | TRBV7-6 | CASSLGEFGGYTF | TGTGCCAGCAGCTTAGGGGAGTTTGGAGGCTACACCTTC
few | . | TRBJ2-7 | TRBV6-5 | CASSRRTRRPYEQYF | TGTGCCAGCAGTCGCCGTACTAGGCGACCGTACGAGCAGTACTTC
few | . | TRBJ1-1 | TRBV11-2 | CATRTGGTEAFF | TGTGCTACGAGAACCGGGGGAACTGAAGCTTTCTTT
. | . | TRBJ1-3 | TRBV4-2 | CASSQETVGAGNTIYF | TGTGCCAGCAGCCAAGAAACGGTCGGGGCTGGAAACACCATATATTTT
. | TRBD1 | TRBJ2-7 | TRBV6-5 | CASSYGTGTGAFEQYF | TGTGCCAGCAGTTACGGAACCGGGACAGGGGCATTCGAGCAGTACTTC
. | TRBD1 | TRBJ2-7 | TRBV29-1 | CSVGPGPLFGQGPYEQYF | TGCAGCGTCGGGCCTGGGCCCCTCTTCGGACAGGGCCCCTACGAGCAGTACTTC
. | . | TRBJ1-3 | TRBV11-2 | CASARVSGNTIYF | TGTGCCAGCGCGCGGGTGTCTGGAAACACCATATATTTT
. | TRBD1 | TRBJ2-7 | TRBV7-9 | CASSLRQGPYEQYF | TGTGCCAGCAGCCTCAGACAGGGGCCCTACGAGCAGTACTTC
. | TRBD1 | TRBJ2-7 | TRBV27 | CASSLIGQGYEQYF | TGTGCCAGCAGTCTAATAGGACAGGGCTACGAGCAGTACTTC
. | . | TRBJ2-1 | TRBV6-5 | CASSYSSDRPYNEQFF | TGTGCCAGCAGTTACTCTTCGGACAGACCCTACAATGAGCAGTTCTTC
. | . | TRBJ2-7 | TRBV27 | CASSSRTGEQYF | TGTGCCAGCAGTTCCAGGACGGGGGAGCAGTACTTC
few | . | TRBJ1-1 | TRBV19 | CASSIGRAGPGGTEAFF | TGTGCCAGTAGTATAGGAAGAGCGGGGCCGGGTGGGACTGAAGCTTTCTTT
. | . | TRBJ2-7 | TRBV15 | CATSREAFYEQYF | TGTGCCACCAGCAGAGAAGCGTTCTACGAGCAGTACTTC